This T cell receptor beta chain was recorded in a study of shared clonotypes between healthy human individuals. Study background: For every donor, three CD4 naive, three CD4 memory, two CD8 naive and one CD8 memory plates were used.

In this sample, this clone turned up once. What it binds is unknown. Other DNA sequences of this sample code for an identical CDR3. Profiled with immunoSEQ multiplex PCR; TCRdb holds only in-frame clones, not every one. The sample consists of roughly 650,000 clones, about 96% of them appearing once. Terminally differentiated effector memory CD45RA+ cells were left out of the naive CD8 fraction, which was CD45RO-negative and positively selected for CCR7. Whole-study findings and limits: Non-shared clonotypes had lower generation probabilities than clonotypes shared by all four sorted-subset donors. Incomplete sequencing of sorted subsets was indicated by rarefaction despite large depth.

From germline, CDR1 is SGHAT and CDR2 FQNNGV. The CDR3 covers 14 residues. The ends were cut back, 5 bases at V and 2 bases at J, with 13 bases in the middle. The receptor comes from a woman younger than 45 in good health. This chain joins TRBV11-2 and TRBJ2-7; no clear D gene. The sequenced material came from naive CD8+ T cells sorted from blood. CDR3 nucleotides: TGTGCCAGCAGCCACCCGGATGGGACCTACGAGCAGTACTTC. This sequence encodes CASSHPDGTYEQYF. The complete variable domain, with remaining parts taken from reference TRBV11-2 and TRBJ2-7, reads EAGVAQSPRYKIIEKRQSVAFWCNPISGHATLYWYQQILGQGPKLLIQFQNNGVVDDSQLPKDRFSAERLKGVDSTLKIQPAKLEDSAVYLCASSHPDGTYEQYFGPGTRLTVT.